The rows below give T cell receptor beta chains drawn from one sample of a study of a mutant IDH1 vaccine in newly diagnosed glioma. Sequencing was performed with immunoSEQ multiplex PCR; in TCRdb, only in-frame clones are kept and a portion is missing. The sample gives approximately 70,000 clones, about four fifths of which show up once; more than 8% is in the top ten. The starting material was PBMCs, obtained from a glioma patient treated with radiotherapy, temozolomide or both. These receptors came from a middle-aged man with glioma. Both conserved end residues are part of each CDR3. A D gene is named only where the DNA matches it firmly. The size entry is marked missing in some rows and otherwise reads once, few, many or a size class.

CDR3 protein: CASSLADGLYEQYF
CDR3 DNA: TGTGCCAGCAGCTTAGCGGATGGCCTCTACGAGCAGTACTTC
V gene: TRBV7-9
clone size: -
J gene: TRBJ2-7
D gene: -

CDR3 protein: CASSQADRGNYGYTF
CDR3 DNA: TGTGCCAGCAGCCAGGCCGACAGGGGTAACTATGGCTACACCTTC
V gene: TRBV4-2
clone size: -
J gene: TRBJ1-2
D gene: TRBD1

CDR3 protein: CASSVGTGWTDTQYF
CDR3 DNA: TGTGCCAGCAGTGTCGGGACAGGGTGGACAGATACGCAGTATTTT
V gene: TRBV25-1
clone size: -
J gene: TRBJ2-3
D gene: TRBD1

CDR3 protein: CASSSQSGQGLIQPQHF
CDR3 DNA: TGTGCCAGCAGTTCTCAGTCGGGACAGGGGTTAATTCAGCCCCAGCATTTT
V gene: TRBV27
clone size: few
J gene: TRBJ1-5
D gene: TRBD1

CDR3 protein: CSARYGYEAFF
CDR3 DNA: TGCAGTGCTAGATACGGGTACGAGGCTTTCTTT
V gene: TRBV20-1
clone size: -
J gene: TRBJ1-1
D gene: -

CDR3 protein: CASSDRPTGPPEDEQYF
CDR3 DNA: TGTGCCAGCAGTGACCGACCTACCGGGCCTCCAGAGGACGAGCAGTACTTC
V gene: TRBV2
clone size: -
J gene: TRBJ2-7
D gene: -

CDR3 protein: CASSLGQYTDTQYF
CDR3 DNA: TGTGCCAGCAGTTTAGGACAGTACACAGATACGCAGTATTTT
V gene: TRBV27
clone size: -
J gene: TRBJ2-3
D gene: -

CDR3 protein: CASSFLGNKPDQPQHF
CDR3 DNA: TGTGCCAGCAGCTTTCTGGGTAATAAGCCCGATCAGCCCCAGCATTTT
V gene: TRBV5-5
clone size: -
J gene: TRBJ1-5
D gene: -

CDR3 protein: CASSQEAGRWTEAFF
CDR3 DNA: TGTGCCAGCAGCCAAGAGGCAGGTCGGTGGACTGAAGCTTTCTTT
V gene: TRBV14
clone size: -
J gene: TRBJ1-1
D gene: -

CDR3 protein: CASSPPKGSQETQYF
CDR3 DNA: TGTGCCAGCTCACCACCGAAGGGGTCACAAGAGACCCAGTACTTC
V gene: TRBV18
clone size: -
J gene: TRBJ2-5
D gene: -

CDR3 protein: CASSLGQGSEKLFF
CDR3 DNA: TGCGCCAGCAGCTTGGGGCAGGGAAGCGAAAAACTGTTTTTT
V gene: TRBV5-1
clone size: -
J gene: TRBJ1-4
D gene: -

CDR3 protein: CASSFRTDLNQPQHF
CDR3 DNA: TGTGCCAGCAGCTTTCGGACAGACTTGAATCAGCCCCAGCATTTT
V gene: TRBV7-8
clone size: -
J gene: TRBJ1-5
D gene: -

CDR3 protein: CASSESLGPDYSNQPQHF
CDR3 DNA: TGCGCCAGCAGTGAGTCTCTGGGGCCTGACTATAGCAATCAGCCCCAGCATTTT
V gene: TRBV10-1
clone size: few
J gene: TRBJ1-5
D gene: -

CDR3 protein: CAWSPQATNEKLFF
CDR3 DNA: TGTGCCTGGAGTCCCCAAGCAACTAATGAAAAACTGTTTTTT
V gene: TRBV30
clone size: -
J gene: TRBJ1-4
D gene: -

CDR3 protein: CASSYPGQGFYGYTF
CDR3 DNA: TGTGCCAGTAGTTATCCGGGACAGGGTTTCTATGGCTACACCTTC
V gene: TRBV19
clone size: -
J gene: TRBJ1-2
D gene: TRBD1

CDR3 protein: CASGRGPPGTQYF
CDR3 DNA: TGTGCTAGTGGTCGCGGGCCCCCGGGGACCCAGTACTTC
V gene: TRBV12-5
clone size: -
J gene: TRBJ2-5
D gene: -

CDR3 protein: CASSLQGTEIAADTQYF
CDR3 DNA: TGTGCCAGCAGCCTACAGGGGACAGAGATTGCTGCAGATACGCAGTATTTT
V gene: TRBV7-2
clone size: -
J gene: TRBJ2-3
D gene: TRBD1

CDR3 protein: CASSSMTNALEIF
CDR3 DNA: TGCGCCAGCAGCTCGATGACGAACGCTCTAGAGATCTTC
V gene: TRBV5-1
clone size: -
J gene: TRBJ2-1
D gene: -

CDR3 protein: CASSPPASRGEAFF
CDR3 DNA: TGTGCCAGCAGTCCCCCAGCCAGTCGCGGTGAAGCTTTCTTT
V gene: TRBV6-5
clone size: -
J gene: TRBJ1-1
D gene: -

CDR3 protein: CASSQGGQSDGYTF
CDR3 DNA: TGCGCCAGCAGCCAAGGGGGACAAAGTGACGGCTACACCTTC
V gene: TRBV4-1
clone size: -
J gene: TRBJ1-2
D gene: -

CDR3 protein: CASNIIFGYSGTEAFF
CDR3 DNA: TGTGCCAGCAACATTATTTTTGGGTATTCGGGCACTGAAGCTTTCTTT
V gene: TRBV7-9
clone size: -
J gene: TRBJ1-1
D gene: -

CDR3 protein: CASSLTQVSYNEQFF
CDR3 DNA: TGCGCCAGCAGCTTGACCCAGGTCTCCTACAATGAGCAGTTCTTC
V gene: TRBV5-1
clone size: -
J gene: TRBJ2-1
D gene: -

CDR3 protein: CAWSRAWNTEAFF
CDR3 DNA: TGTGCCTGGAGCCGTGCCTGGAACACTGAAGCTTTCTTT
V gene: TRBV30
clone size: few
J gene: TRBJ1-1
D gene: -

CDR3 protein: CASSFDRETDTQYF
CDR3 DNA: TGTGCCAGCAGCTTTGACAGGGAAACAGATACGCAGTATTTT
V gene: TRBV7-9
clone size: -
J gene: TRBJ2-3
D gene: TRBD1

CDR3 protein: CASSIQSSTDTQYF
CDR3 DNA: TGTGCCAGTAGTATACAGAGTAGCACAGATACGCAGTATTTT
V gene: TRBV19
clone size: -
J gene: TRBJ2-3
D gene: -

CDR3 protein: CASSVTGGVTYGYTF
CDR3 DNA: TGTGCCAGCAGTGTGACAGGGGGCGTCACCTATGGCTACACCTTC
V gene: TRBV6-1
clone size: -
J gene: TRBJ1-2
D gene: TRBD1

CDR3 protein: CSVGESDSYNEQFF
CDR3 DNA: TGCAGCGTTGGAGAATCTGACAGTTACAATGAGCAGTTCTTC
V gene: TRBV29-1
clone size: -
J gene: TRBJ2-1
D gene: -

CDR3 protein: CAIFGGSTDTQYF
CDR3 DNA: TGTGCCATCTTCGGTGGAAGCACAGATACGCAGTATTTT
V gene: TRBV10-3
clone size: -
J gene: TRBJ2-3
D gene: -

CDR3 protein: CSVDRGGPSGSDIQYF
CDR3 DNA: TGCAGCGTTGATAGGGGGGGGCCGAGCGGGAGTGACATTCAGTACTTC
V gene: TRBV29-1
clone size: -
J gene: TRBJ2-4
D gene: TRBD2

CDR3 protein: CASRKPDNEQFF
CDR3 DNA: TGTGCCAGCAGAAAACCCGACAATGAGCAGTTCTTC
V gene: TRBV4-2
clone size: -
J gene: TRBJ2-1
D gene: -

CDR3 protein: CASSVRGESTEAFF
CDR3 DNA: TGTGCCAGCAGCGTTCGGGGAGAGAGCACTGAAGCTTTCTTT
V gene: TRBV9
clone size: -
J gene: TRBJ1-1
D gene: -

CDR3 protein: CASVRRASPYNEQFF
CDR3 DNA: TGTGCCAGCGTCCGACGAGCGAGCCCCTACAATGAGCAGTTCTTC
V gene: TRBV5-6
clone size: -
J gene: TRBJ2-1
D gene: -

CDR3 protein: CASSTRTGALQETQYF
CDR3 DNA: TGTGCCAGCAGCACCCGGACAGGGGCCCTACAAGAGACCCAGTACTTC
V gene: TRBV5-6
clone size: -
J gene: TRBJ2-5
D gene: TRBD1

CDR3 protein: CASSFDRDREQYF
CDR3 DNA: TGTGCCAGCAGCTTTGACCGGGACAGGGAGCAGTACTTC
V gene: TRBV7-8
clone size: -
J gene: TRBJ2-7
D gene: TRBD1

CDR3 protein: CASSVRTSFTEQYF
CDR3 DNA: TGTGCCAGCAGCGTCCGGACTAGCTTTACGGAGCAGTACTTC
V gene: TRBV9
clone size: -
J gene: TRBJ2-7
D gene: TRBD2

CDR3 protein: CASSPSGFATYEQYF
CDR3 DNA: TGTGCCAGCAGCCCATCAGGGTTTGCTACCTACGAGCAGTACTTC
V gene: TRBV13
clone size: -
J gene: TRBJ2-7
D gene: -

CDR3 protein: CATSTHMNTEAFF
CDR3 DNA: TGTGCCACCAGTACCCACATGAACACTGAAGCTTTCTTT
V gene: TRBV15
clone size: -
J gene: TRBJ1-1
D gene: -

CDR3 protein: CASSTSGGNTGELFF
CDR3 DNA: TGTGCCAGCAGCACTAGCGGGGGGAATACCGGGGAGCTGTTTTTT
V gene: TRBV7-3
clone size: few
J gene: TRBJ2-2
D gene: TRBD2

CDR3 protein: CASSFWTTRENTEAFF
CDR3 DNA: TGTGCCAGCAGCTTTTGGACAACCAGGGAGAACACTGAAGCTTTCTTT
V gene: TRBV5-6
clone size: few
J gene: TRBJ1-1
D gene: -

CDR3 protein: CASSLAQTARGYTF
CDR3 DNA: TGTGCCAGCAGCTTGGCCCAGACAGCCAGAGGCTACACCTTC
V gene: TRBV5-8
clone size: -
J gene: TRBJ1-2
D gene: -

CDR3 protein: CASSRTGGTEAFF
CDR3 DNA: TGTGCCAGCAGTCGGACAGGCGGCACTGAAGCTTTCTTT
V gene: TRBV6-6
clone size: -
J gene: TRBJ1-1
D gene: TRBD1

CDR3 protein: CASSLDRMAGATTGELFF
CDR3 DNA: TGTGCCAGCAGCTTAGACCGGATGGCAGGGGCTACCACCGGGGAGCTGTTTTTT
V gene: TRBV7-9
clone size: -
J gene: TRBJ2-2
D gene: -

CDR3 protein: CASRGRGDTGELFF
CDR3 DNA: TGTGCCAGCAGGGGCAGGGGGGACACCGGGGAGCTGTTTTTT
V gene: TRBV11-1
clone size: -
J gene: TRBJ2-2
D gene: -

CDR3 protein: CASSTTTQNTEAFF
CDR3 DNA: TGCGCCAGCAGCACCACGACACAAAACACTGAAGCTTTCTTT
V gene: TRBV5-1
clone size: -
J gene: TRBJ1-1
D gene: -

CDR3 protein: CATNRGPNEKLFF
CDR3 DNA: TGTGCCACCAACAGGGGTCCTAATGAAAAACTGTTTTTT
V gene: TRBV2
clone size: once
J gene: TRBJ1-4
D gene: TRBD1

CDR3 protein: CASSPRGQNTGELFF
CDR3 DNA: TGCGCCAGCAGCCCGAGGGGACAGAACACCGGGGAGCTGTTTTTT
V gene: TRBV4-1
clone size: few
J gene: TRBJ2-2
D gene: -

CDR3 protein: CASSVTLGREAGNTIYF
CDR3 DNA: TGTGCCAGCAGCGTAACCCTCGGGAGGGAGGCTGGAAACACCATATATTTT
V gene: TRBV9
clone size: -
J gene: TRBJ1-3
D gene: -

CDR3 protein: CASSPGTVGGYTF
CDR3 DNA: TGTGCCAGCAGCCCAGGGACAGTGGGAGGCTACACCTTC
V gene: TRBV6-5
clone size: -
J gene: TRBJ1-2
D gene: TRBD1

CDR3 protein: CASSLSGDRATYEQYF
CDR3 DNA: TGTGCCAGCAGTTTATCAGGGGACAGGGCCACCTACGAGCAGTACTTC
V gene: TRBV27
clone size: -
J gene: TRBJ2-7
D gene: TRBD1

CDR3 protein: CASSYSGRAGTEAFF
CDR3 DNA: TGTGCCAGCAGTTACTCTGGTCGCGCCGGCACTGAAGCTTTCTTT
V gene: TRBV6-5
clone size: -
J gene: TRBJ1-1
D gene: -

CDR3 protein: CASGSGTGNGELFF
CDR3 DNA: TGTGCTAGTGGTTCCGGGACAGGGAACGGGGAGCTGTTTTTT
V gene: TRBV12-5
clone size: -
J gene: TRBJ2-2
D gene: TRBD1

CDR3 protein: CASSLVRGRLDEQFF
CDR3 DNA: TGCGCCAGCAGCTTGGTTAGGGGGCGTTTGGATGAGCAGTTCTTC
V gene: TRBV5-1
clone size: -
J gene: TRBJ2-1
D gene: TRBD1

CDR3 protein: CASSTLAEGGEAFF
CDR3 DNA: TGTGCCAGCAGTACCCTTGCCGAGGGTGGGGAAGCTTTCTTT
V gene: TRBV6-5
clone size: -
J gene: TRBJ1-1
D gene: -